The rows below give T cell receptor beta chains drawn from one sample of a study of T-cell memory formation after mild COVID-19. MiXCR was run by TCRdb on the 5' RACE reads, yielding one entry per CDR3 protein. The data contain 350,000 or so distinct CDR3 sequences, around 21% of them singletons. What was sequenced was PBMCs or a T cell subset sorted from them (not recorded which). Receptors originate from an adult woman who had mild COVID-19 (a few samples of this study predate the infection). Cell type and time point are not known. CDR3s include the opening cysteine and the closing phenylalanine or tryptophan. A D gene is named only where the DNA matches it firmly. A clone size is listed for some rows: how often the clone was seen (once, few, many), or a class if it is expanded.

size: .; J: TRBJ1-2; V: TRBV12-3/TRBV12-4; D: .; DNA: TGTGCCAGCAGTAATCGCGACACAGAAGACTATGGCTACACCTTC; CDR3: CASSNRDTEDYGYTF
size: .; J: TRBJ1-2; V: TRBV27; D: TRBD1; DNA: TGTGCCAGCAGTTTATCCAACAGGGGAGGGAACTATGGCTACACCTTC; CDR3: CASSLSNRGGNYGYTF
size: once; J: TRBJ2-7; V: TRBV3-1; D: .; DNA: TGTGCCAGCAGCCAAGGGACGGGCCGAGGCTCCTACGAGCAGTACTTC; CDR3: CASSQGTGRGSYEQYF
size: few; J: TRBJ2-6; V: TRBV6-2/TRBV6-3; D: .; DNA: TGTGCCAGCCTCCTCAGGACCCTCCCTGGGGCCAACGTCCTGACTTTC; CDR3: CASLLRTLPGANVLTF
size: .; J: TRBJ2-1; V: TRBV29-1; D: TRBD2; DNA: TGCAGCGTTGAGTCCACTAGCGGGAGGGCCGGGTCGTCCGAGCAGTTCTTC; CDR3: CSVESTSGRAGSSEQFF
size: .; J: TRBJ2-7; V: TRBV6-6; D: .; DNA: TGTGCCAGCAGTTACGGGCGGGGATCGACCTACGAGCAGTACTTC; CDR3: CASSYGRGSTYEQYF
size: .; J: TRBJ1-1; V: TRBV20-1; D: .; DNA: TGCAGTGCTAGACTGGGACGGAAGAACACTGAAGCTTTCTTT; CDR3: CSARLGRKNTEAFF
size: once; J: TRBJ1-1; V: TRBV15; D: .; DNA: TGTGCCACCAGCAGAGTACAGGGCAACACTGAAGCTTTCTTT; CDR3: CATSRVQGNTEAFF
size: many; J: TRBJ2-1; V: TRBV12-3/TRBV12-4; D: .; DNA: TGTGCCAGCAGTTACTTTGTAGAGGAGCAGTTCTTC; CDR3: CASSYFVEEQFF
size: few; J: TRBJ2-2; V: TRBV7-2; D: TRBD2; DNA: TGTGCCAGCAGCCCTCCGGGACTAGCCTCGATTGTCGGGGAGCTGTTTTTT; CDR3: CASSPPGLASIVGELFF
size: few; J: TRBJ2-7; V: TRBV6-2/TRBV6-3; D: .; DNA: TGTGCCAGCAGCCCTAACAGGGCCTCCTACGAGCAGTACTTC; CDR3: CASSPNRASYEQYF
size: many; J: TRBJ1-6; V: TRBV20-1; D: .; DNA: TGCAGTGCTAGAGATCCGGGGCAGGGAAGGCATTCACCCCTCCACTTT; CDR3: CSARDPGQGRHSPLHF
size: once; J: TRBJ2-2; V: TRBV5-4; D: .; DNA: TGTGCCAGCAGCTTGGAGGTTAACACCGGGGAGCTGTTTTTT; CDR3: CASSLEVNTGELFF
size: .; J: TRBJ1-2; V: TRBV6-1; D: TRBD1; DNA: TGTGCCAGCAGCGAATGGGCAGGGGGTAACTATGGCTACACCTTC; CDR3: CASSEWAGGNYGYTF
size: .; J: TRBJ2-3; V: TRBV20-1; D: TRBD2; DNA: TGCAGTGCTAGACCTAGCGGGACCACAGATACGCAGTATTTT; CDR3: CSARPSGTTDTQYF
size: few; J: TRBJ1-4; V: TRBV7-9; D: .; DNA: TGTGCCAGCAGCTTAGCGGAGGCAACTAATGAAAAACTGTTTTTT; CDR3: CASSLAEATNEKLFF
size: .; J: TRBJ1-5; V: TRBV12-3/TRBV12-4; D: .; DNA: TGTGCCAGCTCGGCAGGTAGACGTAGTCAGCCCCAGCATTTT; CDR3: CASSAGRRSQPQHF
size: few; J: TRBJ2-7; V: TRBV15; D: TRBD2; DNA: TGTGCCACCAGCAGTCGAGCGGGAGGGAATCACGAGCAGTACTTC; CDR3: CATSSRAGGNHEQYF
size: .; J: TRBJ2-7; V: TRBV20-1; D: .; DNA: TGCAGTGCCTGTTTTGGAGGAAGGAGCTACGAGCAGTACTTC; CDR3: CSACFGGRSYEQYF
size: few; J: TRBJ2-1; V: TRBV4-2; D: TRBD2; DNA: TGTGCCAGCAGCCAAGATCTTTTAGCGGGACCCCCTCTTTCCACGTACAATGAGCAGTTCTTC; CDR3: CASSQDLLAGPPLSTYNEQFF
size: .; J: TRBJ2-5; V: TRBV5-5; D: TRBD1; DNA: TGTGCCAGCAGCCCCGGGACAGGGTTGGAGACCCAGTACTTC; CDR3: CASSPGTGLETQYF
size: many; J: TRBJ2-3; V: TRBV3-1; D: .; DNA: TGTGCCAGCAGCCAAGGGCCTCTCACAGATACGCAGTATTTT; CDR3: CASSQGPLTDTQYF
size: many; J: TRBJ2-1; V: TRBV30; D: TRBD2; DNA: TGTGCCTGGAGTGAAGAAGCCGGGACTAGCGGGTTCTATGAGCAGTTCTTC; CDR3: CAWSEEAGTSGFYEQFF
size: few; J: TRBJ2-3; V: TRBV25-1; D: .; DNA: TGTGCCAGCAGCGCAGGAACTGGACCTGACACAGATACGCAGTATTTT; CDR3: CASSAGTGPDTDTQYF
size: few; J: TRBJ2-1; V: TRBV4-3; D: TRBD2; DNA: TGCGCCAGCAGCTGGCTAGCGGGAGAGGGCAATGAGCAGTTCTTC; CDR3: CASSWLAGEGNEQFF
size: .; J: TRBJ2-7; V: TRBV20-1; D: TRBD2; DNA: TGCAGTGCTGAACTTGCGGGACTAGCGGTTAAAGAGCAGTACTTC; CDR3: CSAELAGLAVKEQYF
size: .; J: TRBJ2-3; V: TRBV7-9; D: .; DNA: TGTGCCAGCAGCTTAGGACAAAGCAGAACGTTTAGCACAGATACGCAGTATTTT; CDR3: CASSLGQSRTFSTDTQYF
size: few; J: TRBJ2-1; V: TRBV3-1; D: .; DNA: TGTGCCAGCAGCCACGATGGTTGGGGGTACAATGAGCAGTTCTTC; CDR3: CASSHDGWGYNEQFF
size: few; J: TRBJ2-1; V: TRBV6-2/TRBV6-3; D: TRBD2; DNA: TGTGCCAGCAGTTACGTCCTCCTAGCGGGAGGGATTAACAATGAGCAGTTCTTC; CDR3: CASSYVLLAGGINNEQFF
size: few; J: TRBJ2-1; V: TRBV29-1; D: .; DNA: TGCAGCGGCATCACAGGGCCCTTGGACAATGAGCAGTTCTTC; CDR3: CSGITGPLDNEQFF
size: .; J: TRBJ1-4; V: TRBV5-6; D: .; DNA: TGTGCCAGCAGCCTGCCCTCGGGGTCGAATGAAAAACTGTTTTTT; CDR3: CASSLPSGSNEKLFF
size: .; J: TRBJ2-6; V: TRBV20-1; D: .; DNA: TGCAGTGCCAATCAGCAGGGTAATTCTGGGGCCAACGTCCTGACTTTC; CDR3: CSANQQGNSGANVLTF
size: few; J: TRBJ2-7; V: TRBV12-3/TRBV12-4; D: .; DNA: TGTGCCAGCACCGGGACGGATTCCTACGAGCAGTACTTC; CDR3: CASTGTDSYEQYF
size: .; J: TRBJ2-7; V: TRBV7-3; D: .; DNA: TGTGCCAGCAGCTTAAGAGGCGGGGAGGACTACGAGCAGTACTTC; CDR3: CASSLRGGEDYEQYF